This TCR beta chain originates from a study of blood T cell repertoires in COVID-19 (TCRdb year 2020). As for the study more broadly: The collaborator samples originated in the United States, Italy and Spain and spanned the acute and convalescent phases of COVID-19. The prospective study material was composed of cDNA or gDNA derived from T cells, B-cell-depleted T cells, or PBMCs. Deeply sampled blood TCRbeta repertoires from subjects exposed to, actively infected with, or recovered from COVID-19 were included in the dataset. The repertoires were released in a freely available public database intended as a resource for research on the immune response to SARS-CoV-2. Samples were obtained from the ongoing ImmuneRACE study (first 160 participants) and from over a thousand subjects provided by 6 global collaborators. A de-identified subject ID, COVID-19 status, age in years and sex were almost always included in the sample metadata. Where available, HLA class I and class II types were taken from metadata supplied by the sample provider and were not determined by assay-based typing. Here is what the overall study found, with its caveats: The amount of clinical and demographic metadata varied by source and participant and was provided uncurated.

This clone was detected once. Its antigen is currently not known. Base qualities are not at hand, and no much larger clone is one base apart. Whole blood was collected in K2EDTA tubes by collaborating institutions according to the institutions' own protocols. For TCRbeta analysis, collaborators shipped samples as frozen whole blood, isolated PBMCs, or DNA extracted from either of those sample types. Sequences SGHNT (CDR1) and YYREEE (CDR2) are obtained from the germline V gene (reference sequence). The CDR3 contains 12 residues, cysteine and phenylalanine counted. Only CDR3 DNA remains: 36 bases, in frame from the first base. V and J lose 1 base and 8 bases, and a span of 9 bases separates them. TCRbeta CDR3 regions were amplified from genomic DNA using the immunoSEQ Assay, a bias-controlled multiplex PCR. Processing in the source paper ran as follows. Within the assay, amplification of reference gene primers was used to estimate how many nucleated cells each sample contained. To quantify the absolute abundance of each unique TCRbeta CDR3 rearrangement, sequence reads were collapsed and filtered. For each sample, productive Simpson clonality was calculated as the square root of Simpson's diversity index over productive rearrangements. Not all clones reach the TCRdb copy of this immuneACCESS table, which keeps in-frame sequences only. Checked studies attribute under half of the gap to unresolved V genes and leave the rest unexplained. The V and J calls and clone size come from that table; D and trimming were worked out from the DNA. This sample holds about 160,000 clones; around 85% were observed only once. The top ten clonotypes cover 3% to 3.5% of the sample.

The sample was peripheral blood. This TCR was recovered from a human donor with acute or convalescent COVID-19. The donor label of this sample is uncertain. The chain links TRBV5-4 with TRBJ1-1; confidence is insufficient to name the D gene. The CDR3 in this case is CASSLSLTEAFF. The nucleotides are TGTGCCAGCAGCTTGAGCCTGACAGAAGCTTTCTTT.